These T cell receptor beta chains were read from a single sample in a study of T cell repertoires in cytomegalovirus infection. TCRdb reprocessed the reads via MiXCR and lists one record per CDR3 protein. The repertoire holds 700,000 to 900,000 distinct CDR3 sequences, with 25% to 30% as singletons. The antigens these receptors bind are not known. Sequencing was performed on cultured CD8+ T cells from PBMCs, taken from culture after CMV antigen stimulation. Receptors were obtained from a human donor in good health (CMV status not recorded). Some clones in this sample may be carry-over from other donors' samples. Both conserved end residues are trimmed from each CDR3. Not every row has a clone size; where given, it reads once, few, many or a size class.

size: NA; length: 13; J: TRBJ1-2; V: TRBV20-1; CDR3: SASPRTGVGDGYT
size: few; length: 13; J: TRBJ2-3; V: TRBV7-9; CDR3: ASSRGQGGTDTQY
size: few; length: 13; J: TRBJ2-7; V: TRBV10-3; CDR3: AISDRSTETYEQY
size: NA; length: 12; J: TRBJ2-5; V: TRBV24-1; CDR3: ATSNSQLQETQY
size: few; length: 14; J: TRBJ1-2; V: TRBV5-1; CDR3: ASSLMFAQGDYGYT
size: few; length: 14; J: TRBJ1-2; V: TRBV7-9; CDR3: ASSLRGARTDYGYT
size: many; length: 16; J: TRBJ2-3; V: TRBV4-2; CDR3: ASSQEVGWSASTDTQY
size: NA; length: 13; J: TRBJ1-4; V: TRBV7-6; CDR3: ASSLDGSTNEKLF
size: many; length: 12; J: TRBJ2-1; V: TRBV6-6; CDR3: ASSSTSSVNEQF
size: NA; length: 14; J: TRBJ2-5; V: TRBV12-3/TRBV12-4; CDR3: ASTGLVWGQQETQY
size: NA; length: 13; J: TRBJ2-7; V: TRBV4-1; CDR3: ASSQEATMTYEQY
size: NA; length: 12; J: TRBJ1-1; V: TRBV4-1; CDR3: ASSQGAGGTEAF
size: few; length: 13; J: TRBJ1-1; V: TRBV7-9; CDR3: ASSLFRDMNTEAF
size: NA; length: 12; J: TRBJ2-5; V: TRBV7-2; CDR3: ASREALYQETQY
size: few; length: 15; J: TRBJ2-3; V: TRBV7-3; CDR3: ASSLSERGPLTDTQY
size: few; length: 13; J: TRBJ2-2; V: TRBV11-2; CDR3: ASSFRTGATGELF
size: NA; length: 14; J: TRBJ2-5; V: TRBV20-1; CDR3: SAREVVRRGKETQY
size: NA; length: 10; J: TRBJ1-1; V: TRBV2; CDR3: ASRGEDAEAF
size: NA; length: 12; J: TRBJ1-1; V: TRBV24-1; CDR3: ATSDLRQPEEAF
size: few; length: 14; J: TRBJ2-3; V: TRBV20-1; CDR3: SARELSGGERDTQY
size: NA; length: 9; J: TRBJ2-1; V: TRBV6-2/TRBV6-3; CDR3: ASRTNNEQF
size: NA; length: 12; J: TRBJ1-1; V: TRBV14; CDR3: ASSPWDIGTEAF
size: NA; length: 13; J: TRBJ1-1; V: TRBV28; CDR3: ASWWRSRGNTEAF
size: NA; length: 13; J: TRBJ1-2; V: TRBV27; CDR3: ASSPRWGREGGYT
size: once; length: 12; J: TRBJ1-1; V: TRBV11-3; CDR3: ASSLYSSGTEAF
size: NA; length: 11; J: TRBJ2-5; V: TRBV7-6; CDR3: ASSSPLSRAQY
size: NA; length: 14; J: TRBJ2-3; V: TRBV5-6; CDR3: ASSWGAGGFTDTQY
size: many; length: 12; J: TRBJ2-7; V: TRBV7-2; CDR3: ASRPQGDPYEQY
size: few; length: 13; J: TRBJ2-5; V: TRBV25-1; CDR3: ASSARTGAKETQY
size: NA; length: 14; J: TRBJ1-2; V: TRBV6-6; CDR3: ASSHIPPGGGYGYT
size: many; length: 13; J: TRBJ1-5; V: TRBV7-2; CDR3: ASSLTYGANQPQH
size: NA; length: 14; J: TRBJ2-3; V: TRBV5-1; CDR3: ASSSWGSGGTDTQY